The source of this T cell receptor (beta chain) is a study of cytomegalovirus exposure and HLA in healthy donors. Amplification used 60 Vbeta primers and 13 Jbeta primers. In the original analysis: About 11 million of 70 million to 80 million unique TCR beta chains were shared, per a later count. Here immunoSEQ multiplex PCR was the method, and the copy in TCRdb shows in-frame clones only, minus some. The DNA gave D and trimming, while V, J and clone size come from that table. Among approximately 100,000 clones listed, 60% to 85% were seen once. CDR1 and CDR2 from the germline V gene are SNHLY and FYNNEI. The V end lost 8 bases, the J end lost 3 bases, and 14 bases lay between the germline ends. The CDR3 extends over 13 amino acids. This clone was recorded a few times.

The material sequenced was PBMCs. The receptor was derived from a man aged 50-59 years in good health and CMV-seropositive. V and J are TRBV2 and TRBJ2-7; D might be TRBD1 (6 bases). CDR3 sequence (DNA): TGTGCCAGCTTGGGCCAGGGGAACTACGAGCAGTACTTC. Its translation is CASLGQGNYEQYF.